This TCR beta chain stems from a study of a mutant IDH1 vaccine in newly diagnosed glioma. The wider study: Once 4-6 weeks had passed after radiotherapy alone, vaccination started, or it started with temozolomide cycles. Patients' prior therapy spanned radiotherapy, temozolomide, or both; most underwent both.

The time point was: week 47, end of study. Mutant IDH1 20-mer peptide, at 300 ug, made up each vaccine dose, with topical imiquimod. Eight vaccine injections were given to patients in weeks 1, 3, 5, 7, 11, 15, 19 and 23. This CDR3 region has 14 residues. The V gene's germline CDR1 is ENHRY and CDR2 SYGVKD. The V gene lost 6 bases and the J gene lost 3 bases, with 12 bases spanning the gap. Here immunoSEQ multiplex PCR was the method, and the copy in TCRdb shows in-frame clones only, minus some. Among some 50,000 clones, 65% were seen once, and the ten largest hold 4% to 5.5%. This clone was counted only a few times. Its antigen is still unknown.

The chain combines TRBV10-3 with TRBJ1-3; no clear D gene. Sequenced material: peripheral blood mononuclear cells (PBMCs), taken from a glioma patient whose treatment included an IDH1 peptide vaccine. The TCR sequence derives from a man aged 40-55 years with glioma. Some clones in this sample may be carry-over from other donors' samples. Here the CDR3 reads CAIRLSGGGNTIYF. The CDR3 DNA reads TGTGCCATCAGACTTTCGGGAGGTGGAAACACCATATATTTT.